The 26 T cell receptor beta chains presented below share a single source sample, sequenced in a study of cytomegalovirus exposure and HLA in healthy donors. Primers for the PCR totalled 60 Vbeta and 13 Jbeta. The assay was immunoSEQ multiplex PCR, and TCRdb's table has in-frame clones only and misses some. The data contain approximately 40,000 clones, roughly 80% of them singletons. The material sequenced was PBMCs. These receptors originate from a young woman in good health and CMV-seropositive.

This clone occurred a few times. The chain joins TRBV2 to TRBJ2-7; TRBD2 matches at 11 bases. The CDR3 is made up of 18 amino acids. The trim removed 5 bases at V and 0 bases at J, leaving 12 bases unmatched. CDR1 and CDR2 (germline): SNHLY, FYNNEI. CDR3 protein: CASSQTRTSGFSSYEQYF. In DNA form, the CDR3 reads TGTGCCAGCAGTCAGACGAGGACTAGCGGGTTCAGCTCCTACGAGCAGTACTTC.

This chain connects TRBV28 to TRBJ2-5, with TRBD1 identical over 8 bases. The end of the DNA is better explained by TRBJ2-7, so the J call may be wrong. Germline-derived CDR1 and CDR2 are MDHEN and SYDVKM. There are 13 residues in the CDR3. The CDR3 DNA sequence: TGTGCCAGCATCCGGACAGGGCACGACGAGCAGTACTTC. Translation: CASIRTGHDEQYF.

The rearrangement joins TRBV7-9 to TRBJ1-6; D is possibly TRBD1 (5 bases). V shed 5 bases and J shed 12 bases, with 14 bases lying between them. The germline V gene has CDR1 SEHNR and CDR2 FQNEAQ (reference sequence). The CDR3 length is 13 residues. The CDR3 bases are TGTGCCAGCAGCCCCGACGGGGGGGGACCCCTCCACTTT. This translates into CASSPDGGGPLHF.

This clone came up a few times. CDR3 bases: TGTGCCACCAGCAGAGATTGGAGGAACACTGAAGCTTTCTTT. This codes for CATSRDWRNTEAFF. V usage is TRBV15 and J usage is TRBJ1-1; D ambiguous. Germline V gives CDR1 LNHNV, CDR2 YYDKDF (reference sequence). V dropped 0 bases and J dropped 1 base, with 6 bases sitting between them. The CDR3 loop spans 14 amino acids.

This chain joins TRBV7-9 and TRBJ1-1, with 9 bases fitting TRBD1. The V gene's germline CDR1 is SEHNR and CDR2 FQNEAQ (reference sequence). The CDR3 is made up of 15 amino acids. Germline trimming cut 4 bases from V and 2 bases from J; bases unmatched to any gene: 5. CDR3 bases: TGTGCCAGCAGCTCCAGGACAGGGGTAAACACTGAAGCTTTCTTT. It codes for CASSSRTGVNTEAFF. The full variable domain, its missing parts supplied by reference TRBV7-9 and TRBJ1-1, is DTGVSQNPRHKITKRGQNVTFRCDPISEHNRLYWYRQTLGQGPEFLTYFQNEAQLEKSRLLSDRFSAERPKGSFSTLEIQRTEQGDSAMYLCASSSRTGVNTEAFFGQGTRLTVV.

This chain connects TRBV18 to TRBJ1-6, with D unresolved. In germline, CDR1 is KGHSH, CDR2 LQKENI. The CDR3 covers 13 residues. The ends were cut back, 0 bases at V and 12 bases at J, with 9 bases in the middle. For the CDR3, the DNA is TGTGCCAGCTCACCACCGCTACGGGGACCCCTCCACTTT. It yields the protein CASSPPLRGPLHF.

The gene calls are TRBV6-1 and TRBJ1-5; D unresolved. V lost 0 bases and J lost 9, with 12 bases in between. CDR1 MNHNS and CDR2 SASEGT come from the germline V gene. This CDR3 has 14 amino acids. CDR3 nucleotide sequence: TGTGCCAGCAGTGAAGCTCCTTCCAACTCGCCCCAGCATTTT. This codes for CASSEAPSNSPQHF.

The chain employs TRBV5-8 and TRBJ2-1; 11 nucleotides match TRBD1. There are 17 residues in the CDR3. Unmatched junction bases numbered 9, after V lost 0 bases and J lost 7 bases. CDR1 is SGHTS and CDR2 is YDEGEE in the germline V gene. The CDR3 nucleotides are TGTGCCAGCAGCTTGGGGACAGGGGGCTTGATCAGGAATGAGCAGTTCTTC. Its protein product is CASSLGTGGLIRNEQFF.

This clone was detected only once. This chain uses TRBV18 with TRBJ1-1; maybe TRBD1 (5 bases). Germline V gene data show CDR1 as KGHSH and CDR2 as LQKENI. V was trimmed by 3 bases and J by 1 base, leaving 15 bases between them. This CDR3 is 16 amino acids long. In nucleotides, the CDR3 is TGTGCCAGCTCACCGGAATTTGGGGGGGGGAACACTGAAGCTTTCTTT. Its protein is CASSPEFGGGNTEAFF. Together with reference TRBV18 and TRBJ1-1, the CDR3 gives the full variable domain: NAGVMQNPRHLVRRRGQEARLRCSPMKGHSHVYWYRQLPEEGLKFMVYLQKENIIDESGMPKERFSAEFPKEGPSILRIQQVVRGDSAAYFCASSPEFGGGNTEAFFGQGTRLTVV.

The rearrangement links TRBV7-2 to TRBJ2-2, with D possibly TRBD2 on 5 matching bases. The V gene lost 0 bases and the J gene lost 0 bases, with 14 bases spanning the gap. The germline V gene has CDR1 SGHTA and CDR2 FQGNSA. The CDR3 sequence is 18 residues long. This CDR3 reads CASSLALLSGTNTGELFF. The CDR3 region has the DNA TGTGCCAGCAGCTTAGCGCTTTTAAGCGGAACGAACACCGGGGAGCTGTTTTTT. Full variable domain (rest looked up from reference TRBV7-2 and TRBJ2-2): GAGVSQSPSNKVTEKGKDVELRCDPISGHTALYWYRQSLGQGLEFLIYFQGNSAPDKSGLPSDRFSAERTGGSVSTLTIQRTQQEDSAVYLCASSLALLSGTNTGELFFGEGSRLTVL.

V is TRBV28 and J is TRBJ2-3; 12 bases are a match to TRBD2. Germline trimming cut 5 bases from V and 6 bases from J; bases unmatched to any gene: 9. Germline V gene data show CDR1 as MDHEN and CDR2 as SYDVKM. This CDR3 spans 16 amino acids. The CDR3 sequence: CASSLPLAGGGDTQYF. The CDR3 DNA is TGTGCCAGCAGTCTCCCACTAGCGGGAGGCGGTGATACGCAGTATTTT.

The rearrangement joins TRBV9 to TRBJ2-7; 7 bases are a match to TRBD1. V was pared by 4 bases and J by 0 bases, with 7 bases of the junction left unmatched. This CDR3 is built from 15 residues. The germline CDR1 and CDR2 sequences are SGDLS and YYNGEE. This chain's CDR3 is CASSLGTASSYEQYF. CDR3 DNA: TGTGCCAGCAGCCTAGGGACAGCTAGCTCCTACGAGCAGTACTTC.

The chain is built from TRBV6-1 and TRBJ2-7; D remains ambiguous. The germline CDR1 and CDR2 sequences are MNHNS and SASEGT. V lost 4 bases and J 0 bases, leaving 7 bases between the germline ends. The CDR3 contains 13 residues. The CDR3 protein is CASSVEFSYEQYF. The CDR3 nucleotides read TGTGCCAGCAGTGTGGAGTTCTCCTACGAGCAGTACTTC.

This sequence joins TRBV19 and TRBJ2-7; 10 nucleotides line up with TRBD1. Trimming removed 5 bases from V and 2 bases from J; junction bases left unmatched: 6. The CDR3 runs 15 residues. Germline assignment: CDR1 LNHDA and CDR2 SQIVND (reference sequence). This chain's CDR3 is CASSPSGTGAYEQYF. The DNA for the CDR3 is TGTGCCAGTAGTCCCTCCGGGACAGGGGCCTACGAGCAGTACTTC.

This clone appeared a few times. V gene TRBV5-1 combines with J gene TRBJ2-3; 9 bases are a match to TRBD1. Germline CDR1 is SGHRS and CDR2 is YFSETQ. The CDR3 sequence is 14 residues long. With 4 bases clipped from V and 4 bases from J, the junction kept 4 bases outside the gene matches. The DNA of the CDR3 is TGCGCCAGCAGCCGGGACAGGGAGGCAGATACGCAGTATTTT. Translating gives CASSRDREADTQYF.

The chain recombines TRBV4-3 with TRBJ2-7; 10 bases are a match to TRBD2. Germline V lookup: CDR1 LGHNA, CDR2 YSLEER. The V gene end was trimmed by 4 bases and the J gene end by 0 bases; junction bases not matched to a gene: 6. The CDR3 length is 16 residues. Written as DNA, the CDR3 is TGCGCCAGCAGCCTATCCACTAGCGGGGCCTCCTACGAGCAGTACTTC. It encodes CASSLSTSGASYEQYF.

The rearrangement links TRBV6-5 to TRBJ2-1, with D perhaps matching TRBD1 (5 bases). The V end lost 6 bases, the J end lost 2 bases, and 11 bases lay between the germline ends. This CDR3 has 14 residues. Germline-derived CDR1 and CDR2 are MNHEY and SVGAGI. CDR3 nucleotide sequence: TGTGCCAGCAGCCAACAGGCTACCTACAATGAGCAGTTCTTC. Translating gives CASSQQATYNEQFF.

This chain joins TRBV7-2 and TRBJ2-7; 8 bases line up with TRBD2. The CDR3 spans 14 residues. Germline loops: CDR1 SGHTA, CDR2 FQGNSA. The V and J ends lost 5 bases and 0 bases, in that order; junction bases with no gene match: 3. CDR3 sequence reads: CASSPSGSSYEQYF. In DNA, the CDR3 is TGTGCCAGCAGCCCCAGCGGGAGCTCCTACGAGCAGTACTTC.

This rearrangement joins TRBV5-1 to TRBJ2-5; 8 bases line up with TRBD2. Trimming cost V 4 bases and J 0 bases; bases outside gene matches: 2. This CDR3 comprises 14 residues. The germline CDR1 and CDR2 sequences are SGHRS and YFSETQ. The CDR3 spells CASSPGGDQETQYF. The CDR3 DNA reads TGCGCCAGCAGCCCCGGGGGGGACCAAGAGACCCAGTACTTC.

The chain uses TRBV7-2 and TRBJ2-2; tentatively, D is TRBD1 (6 bases). V lost 9 bases to trimming and J lost 4 bases, with 9 bases between them. This CDR3 is 12 amino acids long. Germline V gene lookup returns CDR1 SGHTA and CDR2 FQGNSA. The CDR3 bases are TGTGCCAGGCCAGGGGCCACCGGGGAGCTGTTTTTT. It specifies CARPGATGELFF.

This clone showed up just once. The CDR3 spells CASTGTGQQPQHF. Written as DNA, the CDR3 is TGTGCCAGCACCGGAACCGGACAGCAGCCCCAGCATTTT. V and J are TRBV2 and TRBJ1-5; possibly TRBD1 for D (6 bases). In germline, CDR1 is SNHLY, CDR2 FYNNEI. V gave up 7 bases and J gave up 7 bases, with 14 bases separating them. This CDR3 has 13 amino acids.

The CDR3 is CASKLAGDTDTQYF. The CDR3 DNA reads TGCGCCAGCAAGCTAGCGGGGGACACAGATACGCAGTATTTT. The V and J genes are TRBV5-1 and TRBJ2-3; TRBD2 matches 10 bases. This CDR3 has 14 amino acids. With V trimmed by 6 bases and J by 2 bases, 3 bases remained unmatched. Germline CDR1 is SGHRS and CDR2 is YFSETQ.

V is TRBV9 and J is TRBJ1-4; TRBD1 matches at 7 bases. This CDR3 comprises 15 residues. V shed 3 bases, J shed 0 bases, and the junction held 2 bases outside the gene matches. The V gene's germline CDR1 is SGDLS and CDR2 YYNGEE. CDR3 nucleotides: TGTGCCAGCAGCGCCGGACAGGCAACTAATGAAAAACTGTTTTTT. It specifies CASSAGQATNEKLFF. The full variable domain, completed using reference TRBV9 and TRBJ1-4, is DSGVTQTPKHLITATGQRVTLRCSPRSGDLSVYWYQQSLDQGLQFLIQYYNGEERAKGNILERFSAQQFPDLHSELNLSSLELGDSALYFCASSAGQATNEKLFFGSGTQLSVL.

The rearrangement joins TRBV5-4 to TRBJ1-1; D is possibly TRBD1 (6 bases). There are 14 residues in the CDR3. The germline V gene encodes CDR1 SGHNT and CDR2 YYREEE (reference sequence). V was pared by 5 bases and J by 6 bases, with 17 bases between. CDR3 region: CASRPTGRTSEAFF. The CDR3 DNA reads TGTGCCAGCAGACCGACAGGCCGCACGTCTGAAGCTTTCTTT.

The chain is built from TRBV11-2 and TRBJ2-7; a weak D match, TRBD1 (6 bases). CDR3 length: 14 amino acids. V was clipped by 3 bases and J by 6 bases, with 15 bases between them. Germline V gene lookup returns CDR1 SGHAT and CDR2 FQNNGV. The CDR3 sequence is CASSLSSGAGEQYF. The CDR3 nucleotides read TGTGCCAGCAGCTTGAGTTCAGGGGCTGGCGAGCAGTACTTC.

V usage is TRBV19 and J usage is TRBJ2-7; TRBD1 might be the D (5 bases). Germline CDR1 is LNHDA and CDR2 is SQIVND (reference sequence). The CDR3 contains 13 residues. Deletions cut 4 bases from V and 2 bases from J, with 9 bases between. CDR3 nucleotide sequence: TGTGCCAGTAGTACCGGACACCCCTACGAGCAGTACTTC. Amino acid sequence: CASSTGHPYEQYF.